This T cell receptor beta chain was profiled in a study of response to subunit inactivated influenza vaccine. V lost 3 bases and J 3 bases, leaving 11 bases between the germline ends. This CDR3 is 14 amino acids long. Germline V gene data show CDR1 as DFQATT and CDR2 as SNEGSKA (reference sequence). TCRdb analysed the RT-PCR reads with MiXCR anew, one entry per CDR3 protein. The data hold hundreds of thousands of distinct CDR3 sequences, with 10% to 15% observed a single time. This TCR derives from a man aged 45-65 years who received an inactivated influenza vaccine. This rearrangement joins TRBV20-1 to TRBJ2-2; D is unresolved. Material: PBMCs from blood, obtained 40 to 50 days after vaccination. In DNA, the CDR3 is TGCAGTGCTAGCGAGCAAGGATACACCGGGGAGCTGTTTTTT. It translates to CSASEQGYTGELFF.